One sample yielded the 4 T cell receptor beta chains listed below, sequenced in a study of OX40 agonist ivuxolimab in advanced cancers. TCRdb's table, derived via immunoSEQ multiplex PCR, lists solely in-frame clones and lacks some. This sample has 30,000 to 35,000 clones, with roughly 80% found just once. The sample was CD4+ or CD8+ T cells sorted from blood, taken in a trial of the OX40 agonist ivuxolimab. These receptors all stem from an adult with an advanced solid tumor such as melanoma, head and neck, liver or kidney cancer.

DNA of the CDR3: TGCAGCGTTGCGGGGGATACTAATGAAAAACTGTTTTTT. This gives the protein CSVAGDTNEKLFF. The chain is built from TRBV29-1 and TRBJ1-4; TRBD1 might be the D (5 bases). There are 13 residues in the CDR3. CDR1 and CDR2 from the germline V gene are SQVTM and ANQGSEA. The V gene lost 4 bases and the J gene lost 2 bases, with 8 bases spanning the gap.

V and J are TRBV18 and TRBJ2-3; D gene ambiguous. Trimming stripped 2 bases from V and 3 bases from J, with 3 bases between. Germline V gene sequence: CDR1 KGHSH, CDR2 LQKENI. The length of the CDR3 is 12 residues. The CDR3 nucleotides read TGTGCCAGCTCACCAGGGACAGATACGCAGTATTTT. Translation gives CASSPGTDTQYF.

The chain carries TRBV18 and TRBJ1-2, with D possibly matching TRBD1 (5 bases). The CDR3 has 15 amino acids. The germline V and J ends were trimmed by 3 bases and 7 bases, with 18 bases remaining between them. CDR1 is KGHSH and CDR2 is LQKENI in the germline V gene. The CDR3 bases are TGTGCCAGCTCACCGATCCCAGGGAGTGTATTTGGCTACACCTTC. Translating it yields CASSPIPGSVFGYTF. Full variable domain (remainder filled in from reference TRBV18 and TRBJ1-2): NAGVMQNPRHLVRRRGQEARLRCSPMKGHSHVYWYRQLPEEGLKFMVYLQKENIIDESGMPKERFSAEFPKEGPSILRIQQVVRGDSAAYFCASSPIPGSVFGYTFGSGTRLTVV.

The chain carries TRBV11-3 and TRBJ1-2, with 7 nucleotides matching TRBD1. Looked up from germline, CDR1 is SGHNT and CDR2 is YENEEA. The V gene end was trimmed by 3 bases and the J gene end by 6 bases; junction bases not matched to a gene: 4. CDR3 length equals 13 residues. The CDR3 DNA reads TGTGCCAGCAGCTTTAGACAGGGCCATGGCTACACCTTC. It codes for CASSFRQGHGYTF.